Below, 25 T cell receptor beta chains from the same sample are listed, as sequenced in a study of STAT3 mutations in large granular lymphocyte leukemia (dated by TCRdb to the late 2010s). What the study reported, not specific to this receptor: At least one immunodominant TCRbeta clonotype was identified in every T-LGLL patient, and multiple immunodominant subclonotypes were identified in about half of the T-LGLL patients.

Their cognate antigens are unknown. The library was made by the immunoSEQ multiplex PCR assay. TCRdb retrieved this table from immuneACCESS and kept in-frame rearrangements only. Not all clones are present; in checked studies, unresolved V genes account for under half, and no reason is known for the remainder. The sample contains almost 5,500 clones, about 50% of them found a single time. Of the sample, approximately 58% is held by the ten largest clones. The sample consisted of peripheral blood mononuclear cells. Every receptor here comes from a woman between 65 and 79 years old with T-cell large granular lymphocyte leukemia. Some clones in this sample may be carry-over from other donors' samples. The age is the age at diagnosis.

The genes are TRBV11-3 and TRBJ2-5; D is unresolved. Germline V lookup: CDR1 SGHNT, CDR2 YENEEA. V was pared by 3 bases and J by 7 bases, with 12 bases between. This CDR3 comprises 13 residues. CDR3 sequence (DNA): TGTGCCAGCAGCTTGGGTGCGGTCGGGACCCAGTACTTC. Its protein is CASSLGAVGTQYF.

The chain uses TRBV30 and TRBJ2-1, with D perhaps TRBD1 or TRBD2 (6 bases each). Trimming pared 6 bases from V and 6 bases from J, leaving 18 bases between. The CDR3 has 14 amino acids. Germline values: CDR1 GTSNPN, CDR2 SVGIG (reference sequence). CDR3 coding DNA: TGTGCCTGTCAGACTCAGGGGACTTCCAATGAGCAGTTCTTC. This gives the protein CACQTQGTSNEQFF.

The rearrangement joins TRBV6-5 to TRBJ2-7, with D unresolved. V was cut by 7 bases and J by 8 bases, with 15 bases left in between. Germline V gives CDR1 MNHEY, CDR2 SVGAGI. The CDR3 is 12 residues long. DNA for the CDR3: TGTGCCAGCACTTCACAGCTAATGCAGCAGTACTTC. Amino acids: CASTSQLMQQYF.

The chain couples TRBV9 to TRBJ2-2; D unclear. V was clipped by 0 bases and J by 4 bases, with 13 bases between them. CDR3 length: 16 residues. Germline assignment: CDR1 SGDLS and CDR2 YYNGEE. CDR3 sequence: CASSVGGARGTGELFF. The CDR3 DNA sequence: TGTGCCAGCAGCGTAGGAGGTGCGCGAGGCACCGGGGAGCTGTTTTTT.

This clone turned up a few times. This sequence joins TRBV18 and TRBJ2-5; possibly TRBD2 for D (7 bases). V shed 6 bases and J shed 4 bases, with 15 bases lying between them. This CDR3 has 14 amino acids. Germline lookup yields CDR1 KGHSH and CDR2 LQKENI. The CDR3 sequence is CASSPTRGAETQYF. DNA for the CDR3: TGTGCCAGCTCGCCGACCCGGGGGGCAGAGACCCAGTACTTC.

The rearrangement links TRBV30 to TRBJ2-1; D possibly matches TRBD1 or TRBD2 (5 bases each). CDR3 length: 14 residues. The germline V and J ends were trimmed by 4 bases and 0 bases, with 10 bases remaining between them. CDR1 and CDR2 from the germline V gene are GTSNPN and SVGIG (reference sequence). Written as DNA, the CDR3 is TGTGCCTGGAAAGGGACGGACTCCTACAATGAGCAGTTCTTC. Protein product: CAWKGTDSYNEQFF. Based on the CDR3 plus reference TRBV30 and TRBJ2-1, the full variable domain is SQTIHQWPATLVQPVGSPLSLECTVEGTSNPNLYWYRQAAGRGLQLLFYSVGIGQISSEVPQNLSASRPQDRQFILSSKKLLLSDSGFYLCAWKGTDSYNEQFFGPGTRLTVL.

This chain joins TRBV7-2 and TRBJ2-7; D is ambiguous. Germline V lookup: CDR1 SGHTA, CDR2 FQGNSA. The CDR3 runs 12 residues. Trimming took off 5 bases at V and 4 bases at J, with 9 bases between the two ends. CDR3 DNA: TGTGCCAGCAGCGCCTATCCGTACGAGCAGTACTTC. It translates to CASSAYPYEQYF.

J is TRBJ1-5 and V is TRBV7-9; tentative D call: TRBD1 (6 bases). The CDR3 covers 14 residues. Looked up from germline, CDR1 is SEHNR and CDR2 is FQNEAQ (reference sequence). Trimming pared 5 bases from V and 7 bases from J, leaving 15 bases between. CDR3 in DNA: TGTGCCAGCAGCCCCGACAGGACCACACAGCCCCAGCATTTT. Protein: CASSPDRTTQPQHF.

This clone was seen a single time. The gene calls are TRBV30 and TRBJ2-5; D is uncertain. CDR3 length: 11 amino acids. The V end lost 1 base, the J end lost 4 bases, and 4 bases lay between the germline ends. Germline V CDR1 and CDR2: GTSNPN, SVGIG (reference sequence). The CDR3 nucleotides read TGTGCCTGGAGTGGGCGAGAGACCCAGTACTTC. It specifies CAWSGRETQYF.

This clone was observed a few times. The chain uses TRBV6-5 and TRBJ1-2, with D possibly matching TRBD1 (6 bases). Germline-derived CDR1 and CDR2 are MNHEY and SVGAGI. This CDR3 comprises 14 residues. Deletions cut 6 bases from V and 2 bases from J, with 13 bases between. The CDR3 protein is CASSPEQGNYGYTF. CDR3 DNA: TGTGCCAGCAGCCCCGAACAGGGAAACTATGGCTACACCTTC.

This clone was recorded a few times. The chain carries TRBV5-1 and TRBJ1-3; a possible D gene is TRBD1 (6 bases). The CDR3 is 19 amino acids. Per germline, CDR1 SGHRS and CDR2 YFSETQ. The germline V and J ends were trimmed by 1 base and 0 bases, with 20 bases remaining between them. The CDR3 nucleotides read TGCGCCAGCAGCTTGCGGTCCCGGACAGAGTTAAGCTCTGGAAACACCATATATTTT. Amino acids: CASSLRSRTELSSGNTIYF.

The chain has TRBV29-1 and TRBJ2-5; D might be TRBD1 (5 bases). The germline CDR1 and CDR2 sequences are SQVTM and ANQGSEA. V was cut by 4 bases and J by 5 bases, with 8 bases left in between. This CDR3 comprises 11 residues. The CDR3 spells CSVGGKETQYF. DNA for the CDR3: TGCAGCGTTGGGGGCAAGGAGACCCAGTACTTC.

By proportion, this clone is medium-sized. This chain connects TRBV5-5 to TRBJ1-4, with unresolved D. The CDR3 covers 13 residues. Germline-derived CDR1 and CDR2 are SGHKS and YYEKEE (reference sequence). The germline V and J ends were trimmed by 2 bases and 12 bases, with 14 bases remaining between them. The CDR3 here is CASSLTSGGELFF. CDR3 sequence (DNA): TGTGCCAGCAGCTTAACATCAGGAGGTGAACTGTTTTTT.

This clone was counted only a few times. CDR3 protein: CASRELAGDNNEQFF. The CDR3 DNA follows: TGCGCCAGCCGGGAACTAGCGGGAGACAACAATGAGCAGTTCTTC. The V call is TRBV5-1, the J call TRBJ2-1; 11 positions agree with TRBD2. CDR1 is SGHRS and CDR2 is YFSETQ in the germline V gene. The CDR3 is 15 residues long. The V gene end was trimmed by 7 bases and the J gene end by 5 bases; junction bases not matched to a gene: 8.

The chain has TRBV5-6 and TRBJ2-1, with 9 nucleotides matching TRBD2. Germline CDR1 reads SGHDT; CDR2 reads YYEEEE. V gave up 5 bases and J gave up 4 bases; unmatched junction bases: 7. The CDR3 contains 15 residues. The CDR3 reads CASSRGLATYNEQFF. The CDR3 nucleotides are TGTGCCAGCAGTCGAGGACTAGCGACATACAATGAGCAGTTCTTC.

The chain is built from TRBV7-9 and TRBJ2-5; D remains unclear. The V gene lost 5 bases and the J gene lost 5 bases, with 12 bases spanning the gap. Germline lookup yields CDR1 SEHNR and CDR2 FQNEAQ (reference sequence). CDR3 length: 13 amino acids. CDR3: CASSPLVEETQYF. CDR3 DNA: TGTGCCAGCAGCCCTCTGGTAGAGGAGACCCAGTACTTC.

This clone appeared a few times. The V gene is TRBV2, the J gene TRBJ1-5, with D possibly matching TRBD1 (5 bases). Germline V gene data show CDR1 as SNHLY and CDR2 as FYNNEI. V was shortened by 7 bases and J by 7 bases, with 17 bases between the two germline ends. The CDR3 contains 14 residues. CDR3 DNA sequence: TGTGCCAGCAATTTTTTGGGGGTAGGCCAGCCCCAGCATTTT. This sequence encodes CASNFLGVGQPQHF.

The CDR3 is CASSLGASGGTDTQYF. In DNA, the CDR3 is TGCGCCAGCAGCTTGGGTGCTAGCGGGGGCACAGATACGCAGTATTTT. V gene TRBV5-1 combines with J gene TRBJ2-3; 9 nucleotides agree with TRBD2. The CDR3 is 16 residues long. CDR1 is SGHRS and CDR2 is YFSETQ in the germline V gene. J lost 1 base, V lost 0 bases, and 3 bases had no gene match. The whole variable domain, filled in from reference TRBV5-1 and TRBJ2-3, reads KAGVTQTPRYLIKTRGQQVTLSCSPISGHRSVSWYQQTPGQGLQFLFEYFSETQRNKGNFPGRFSGRQFSNSRSEMNVSTLELGDSALYLCASSLGASGGTDTQYFGPGTRLTVL.

This rearrangement joins TRBV5-1 to TRBJ2-1; 7 bases line up with TRBD2. CDR3 length: 17 amino acids. Germline CDR1 reads SGHRS; CDR2 reads YFSETQ. Trimming cost V 0 bases and J 4 bases; bases outside gene matches: 10. Written as DNA, the CDR3 is TGCGCCAGCAGCTTGGCCTACTTAGGCGGGGGATACAATGAGCAGTTCTTC. Its protein is CASSLAYLGGGYNEQFF.

V gene TRBV5-4 combines with J gene TRBJ2-3, with 7 bases that match TRBD2. Germline V CDR1 and CDR2: SGHNT, YYREEE (reference sequence). Trimming at V came to 3 bases and at J to 3 bases, leaving 4 bases not matched to a gene. This CDR3 has 14 residues. The CDR3 bases are TGTGCCAGCAGCTCGGCGGGAGTTACAGATACGCAGTATTTT. The encoded protein is CASSSAGVTDTQYF.

The genes are TRBV18 and TRBJ2-7; 12 positions match TRBD2. The ends lost 3 bases at V and 4 bases at J; junction bases unmatched: 4. CDR1 is KGHSH, CDR2 LQKENI, per germline. The CDR3 length is 15 residues. The CDR3 DNA sequence: TGTGCCAGCTCACCGAAGACTAGCGGGAGATACGAGCAGTACTTC. Amino acid sequence: CASSPKTSGRYEQYF.

This chain connects TRBV18 to TRBJ1-5; possible D gene TRBD1, 6 bases. The CDR3 covers 14 residues. CDR1 and CDR2 (germline): KGHSH, LQKENI. The V and J ends lost 0 bases and 4 bases respectively, with 7 bases between them. CDR3 in DNA: TGTGCCAGCTCACCACCAGGGGGTAATCAGCCCCAGCATTTT. Translation gives CASSPPGGNQPQHF.

The chain combines TRBV10-3 with TRBJ2-7; 7 bases are shared with TRBD1. The CDR3 spans 16 residues. J was trimmed by 1 base and V by 6 bases; bases with no gene match: 12. CDR1 and CDR2 (germline): ENHRY, SYGVKD. The CDR3 DNA is TGTGCCATCAGAGAAGCTACAGGGGTAGGATCCTACGAGCAGTACTTC. Its protein is CAIREATGVGSYEQYF.

V gene TRBV30 combines with J gene TRBJ1-2; weak D call: TRBD1 (6 bases). Germline CDR1 reads GTSNPN; CDR2 reads SVGIG (reference sequence). The CDR3 covers 14 residues. Trimming left V 3 bases short and J 4 bases short, with 15 bases between. The CDR3 is CAWRRGVQSYGYTF. In DNA form, the CDR3 reads TGTGCCTGGAGGAGGGGGGTACAGAGCTATGGCTACACCTTC.

The V gene is TRBV30, the J gene TRBJ2-3; no clear D. Deletions cut 0 bases from V and 2 bases from J, with 9 bases between. The CDR3 covers 14 residues. Germline CDR1 and CDR2: GTSNPN and SVGIG (reference sequence). The CDR3 region is CAWSVVPSTDTQYF. The CDR3 coding sequence is TGTGCCTGGAGTGTGGTACCCTCCACAGATACGCAGTATTTT.